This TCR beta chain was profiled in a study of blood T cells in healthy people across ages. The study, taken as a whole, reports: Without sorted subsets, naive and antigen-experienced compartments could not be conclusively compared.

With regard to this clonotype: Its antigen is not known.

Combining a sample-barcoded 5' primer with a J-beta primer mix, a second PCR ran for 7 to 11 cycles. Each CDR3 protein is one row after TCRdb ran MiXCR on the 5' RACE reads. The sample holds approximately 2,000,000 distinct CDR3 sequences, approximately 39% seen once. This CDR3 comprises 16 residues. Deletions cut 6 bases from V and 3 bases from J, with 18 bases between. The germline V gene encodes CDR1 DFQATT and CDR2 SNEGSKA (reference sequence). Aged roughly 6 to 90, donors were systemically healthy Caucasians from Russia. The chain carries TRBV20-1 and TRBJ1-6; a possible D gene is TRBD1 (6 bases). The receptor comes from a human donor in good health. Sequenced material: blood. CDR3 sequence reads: CSAKHLRGVYNSPLHF. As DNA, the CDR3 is TGCAGTGCCAAACACCTGAGGGGGGTCTATAATTCACCCCTCCACTTT.